The 9 T cell receptor beta chains presented below share a single source sample, sequenced in a study of T cell repertoires in cytomegalovirus infection. TCRdb called the reads again in MiXCR, with one record for every CDR3 protein. Altogether some 480,000 distinct CDR3 sequences are present, 30% to 40% being singletons, with the ten largest covering 15% to 20%. For these receptors, no antigen is known. Source: cultured PBMCs, taken from culture after CMV antigen stimulation. All receptors derive from a human donor in good health (CMV status not recorded). Some clones in this sample may be carry-over from other donors' samples.

The chain is built from TRBV7-2 and TRBJ2-7, with TRBD2 identical over 13 bases. Trimming took 1 base from V and 3 from J; bases not matched to a gene: 0. This CDR3 region has 15 residues. The germline gives CDR1 SGHTA, CDR2 FQGNSA. CDR3 nucleotide sequence: TGTGCCAGCAGCTTAGGGACTAGCGGGGGCTACGAGCAGTACGTC. It translates to CASSLGTSGGYEQYV.

The CDR3 region has the DNA TGTGCCTGGAGTGCACATCAGTCGGGTAATGAAAAACTGTTTTTT. Protein sequence: CAWSAHQSGNEKLFF. The chain employs TRBV30 and TRBJ1-4; D remains unclear. The CDR3 is 15 amino acids. Per the germline V gene, CDR1 is GTSNPN and CDR2 is SVGIG (reference sequence). Trimming shortened V by 1 base and J by 4 bases, and 13 bases separated the two germline ends.

The chain carries TRBV9 and TRBJ2-1; D remains ambiguous. Germline values: CDR1 SGDLS, CDR2 YYNGEE. CDR3 length equals 15 residues. Trimming left V 5 bases short and J 0 bases short, with 12 bases between. The CDR3 DNA follows: TGTGCCAGCAGTCCCCGGTCCAACTCCTACAATGAGCAGTTCTTC. Translated, it gives CASSPRSNSYNEQFF.

The chain has TRBV28 and TRBJ2-7; D is undetermined. V was pared by 7 bases and J by 0 bases, with 7 bases between. The CDR3 contains 12 residues. The germline V gene encodes CDR1 MDHEN and CDR2 SYDVKM. For the CDR3, the DNA is TGTGCCAGCAAGGGTAGCTCCTACGAGCAGTACGTC. This sequence encodes CASKGSSYEQYV.

This chain joins TRBV4-3 and TRBJ2-7, with TRBD2 matching 12 bases. The CDR3 length is 17 residues. The germline V gene has CDR1 LGHNA and CDR2 YSLEER. The trim removed 0 bases at V and 3 bases at J, leaving 6 bases unmatched. CDR3 nucleotides: TGCGCCAGCAGCCAAGATCTGCCGGGACTAGCGGGCTACGAGCAGTACTTC. Its translation is CASSQDLPGLAGYEQYF.

The CDR3 nucleotides read TGCGCCAGCAGCTTGGCCGTTCAAGGGGGAGCTTTCTTT. Its translation is CASSLAVQGGAFF. The V call is TRBV5-1, the J call TRBJ1-1; the D gene is possibly TRBD1 (6 bases). Germline V CDR1 and CDR2: SGHRS, YFSETQ. The ends were cut back, 0 bases at V and 10 bases at J, with 13 bases in the middle. The CDR3 totals 13 residues.

Many counts were recorded for this clonotype. V and J are TRBV7-2 and TRBJ2-7; no firm D call. V was shortened by 1 base and J by 2 bases, with 9 bases between the two germline ends. Germline V gene data show CDR1 as SGHTA and CDR2 as FQGNSA. The CDR3 consists of 14 residues. The CDR3 sequence: CASSLVMPPYEQYF. In DNA, the CDR3 is TGTGCCAGCAGCTTAGTGATGCCCCCCTACGAGCAGTACTTC.

V is TRBV19 and J is TRBJ1-3; D is perhaps TRBD1 (6 bases). The CDR3 is 16 amino acids. The germline gives CDR1 LNHDA, CDR2 SQIVND (reference sequence). Trimming stripped 4 bases from V and 0 bases from J, with 13 bases between. The CDR3 here is CASSTRTDFSGNTIYF. CDR3 nucleotide sequence: TGTGCCAGTAGTACGAGGACAGACTTCTCTGGAAACACCATATATTTT. Full variable domain (rest looked up from reference TRBV19 and TRBJ1-3): DGGITQSPKYLFRKEGQNVTLSCEQNLNHDAMYWYRQDPGQGLRLIYYSQIVNDFQKGDIAEGYSVSREKKESFPLTVTSAQKNPTAFYLCASSTRTDFSGNTIYFGEGSWLTVV.

At least ten counts were recorded for this clonotype. The CDR3 is CASSLGASGIGDTQYF. As DNA, the CDR3 is TGTGCCAGCAGCTTAGGCGCTAGCGGGATAGGAGATACGCAGTATTTT. The genes are TRBV7-2 and TRBJ2-3, with 9 nucleotides matching TRBD2. There are 16 residues in the CDR3. J lost 5 bases, V lost 1 base, and 7 bases had no gene match. CDR1 is SGHTA, CDR2 FQGNSA, per germline.